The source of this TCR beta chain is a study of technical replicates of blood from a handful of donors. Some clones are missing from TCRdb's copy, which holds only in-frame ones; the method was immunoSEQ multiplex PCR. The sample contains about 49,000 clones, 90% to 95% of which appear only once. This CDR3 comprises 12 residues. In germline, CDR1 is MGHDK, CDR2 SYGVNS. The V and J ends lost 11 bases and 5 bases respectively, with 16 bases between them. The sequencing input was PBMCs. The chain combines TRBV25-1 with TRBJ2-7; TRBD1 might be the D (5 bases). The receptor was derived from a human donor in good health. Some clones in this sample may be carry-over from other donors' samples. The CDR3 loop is CAAERGRDEQYF. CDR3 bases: TGTGCCGCGGAAAGGGGTCGGGACGAGCAGTACTTC.